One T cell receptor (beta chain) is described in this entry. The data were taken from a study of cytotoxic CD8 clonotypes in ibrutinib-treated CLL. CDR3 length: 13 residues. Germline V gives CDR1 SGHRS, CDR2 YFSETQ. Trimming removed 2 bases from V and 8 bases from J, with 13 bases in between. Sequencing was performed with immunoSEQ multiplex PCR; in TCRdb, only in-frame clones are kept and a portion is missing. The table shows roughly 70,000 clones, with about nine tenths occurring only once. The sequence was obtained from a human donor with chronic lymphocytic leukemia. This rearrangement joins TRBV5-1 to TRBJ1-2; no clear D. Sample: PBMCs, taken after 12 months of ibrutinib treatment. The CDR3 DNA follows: TGCGCCAGCAGCTTAACCGGGCTCGGGGGCTACACCTTC. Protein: CASSLTGLGGYTF.